Presented here are 3 T cell receptor beta chains from one specimen sequenced in a study of cytomegalovirus exposure and HLA in healthy donors. Researchers ran the PCR with 60 Vbeta and 13 Jbeta primers. Clones were sequenced by immunoSEQ multiplex PCR, and TCRdb holds only the in-frame ones, with some missing. Here the sample spans some 130,000 clones, over 75% being singletons. Material: PBMCs. The receptors come from a woman aged 45 to 65 in good health and CMV-seropositive.

This clone has just a few counts. The rearrangement links TRBV9 to TRBJ2-6; the match to TRBD1 covers 8 bases. In germline, CDR1 is SGDLS, CDR2 YYNGEE. CDR3 size: 18 residues. V shed 3 bases and J 2 bases; nucleotides not matched to a gene: 10. CDR3 amino acids: CASSAGQGVVTGANVLTF. Written as DNA, the CDR3 is TGTGCCAGCAGCGCAGGACAGGGCGTTGTCACTGGGGCCAACGTCCTGACTTTC.

V is TRBV19 and J is TRBJ2-7; 7 nucleotides line up with TRBD1. V shed 4 bases and J 1 base; nucleotides not matched to a gene: 7. The CDR3 runs to 15 residues. In germline, CDR1 is LNHDA, CDR2 SQIVND (reference sequence). CDR3 sequence: CASSTLRDSSYEQYF. As DNA, the CDR3 is TGTGCCAGTAGTACTCTCCGGGACAGTTCCTACGAGCAGTACTTC.

The CDR3 nucleotides are TGTGCCAGCAGCTATCTCGGCGGGGGGTTCACAGATACGCAGTATTTT. Its translation is CASSYLGGGFTDTQYF. The chain joins TRBV5-8 to TRBJ2-3; TRBD2 matches 8 bases. Per the germline V gene, CDR1 is SGHTS and CDR2 is YDEGEE. J was trimmed by 2 bases and V by 3 bases; bases with no gene match: 8. This CDR3 comprises 16 residues. The entire variable domain, with the rest obtained from reference TRBV5-8 and TRBJ2-3, is as follows: EAGVTQSPTHLIKTRGQQATLRCSPISGHTSVYWYQQALGLGLQFLLWYDEGEERNRGNFPPRFSGRQFPNYSSELNVNALELEDSALYLCASSYLGGGFTDTQYFGPGTRLTVL.